What follows is one TCR beta chain and its context. Antigen unknown. These data come from a study of T cell repertoires in cytomegalovirus infection. TCRdb called the reads again in MiXCR, with one record for every CDR3 protein. This table holds 400,000 to 600,000 distinct CDR3 sequences, about 42% found once. This sequence was found in a human donor in good health (CMV status not recorded). Some clones in this sample may be carry-over from other donors' samples. Sequencing used cultured PBMCs, obtained from culture after CMV antigen stimulation.

The CDR3 DNA reads TGTGCCAGCAGCTCAGCGGGGGGGGGGTACGAGCAGTACTTC. It codes for CASSSAGGGYEQYF. The V gene is TRBV27, the J gene TRBJ2-7, with TRBD2 matching over 10 bases. V gave up 6 bases and J gave up 4 bases; unmatched junction bases: 6. Germline loops: CDR1 MNHEY, CDR2 SMNVEV (reference sequence). This CDR3 has 14 amino acids.